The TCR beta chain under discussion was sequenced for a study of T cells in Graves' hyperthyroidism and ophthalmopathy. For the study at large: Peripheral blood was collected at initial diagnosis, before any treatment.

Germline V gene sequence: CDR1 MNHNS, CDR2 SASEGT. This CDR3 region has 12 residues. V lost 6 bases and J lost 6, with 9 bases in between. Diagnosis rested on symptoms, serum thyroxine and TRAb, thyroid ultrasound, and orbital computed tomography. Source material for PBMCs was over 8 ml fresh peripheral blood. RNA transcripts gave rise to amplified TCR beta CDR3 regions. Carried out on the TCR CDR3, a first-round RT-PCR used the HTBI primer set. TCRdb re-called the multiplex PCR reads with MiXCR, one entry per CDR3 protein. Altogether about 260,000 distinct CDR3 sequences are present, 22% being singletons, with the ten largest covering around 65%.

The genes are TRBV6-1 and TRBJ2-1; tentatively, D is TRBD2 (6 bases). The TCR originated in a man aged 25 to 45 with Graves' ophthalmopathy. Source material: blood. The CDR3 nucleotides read TGTGCCAGCAGCCTACTAGCCAATGAGCAGTTCTTC. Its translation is CASSLLANEQFF.